Each of the 20 T cell receptor beta chains below was sequenced from the same sample in a study of shared clonotypes between healthy human individuals. Assay used: immunoSEQ multiplex PCR; TCRdb lists only in-frame clones, some missing. The data contain millions of clones, 85% to 95% of them singletons. Sequenced input: naive CD4+ T cells sorted from blood. Described subset: CD45RA+ positively selected. These receptors all come from a young man in good health.

The genes are TRBV7-2 and TRBJ2-7; D unclear. The V end was cut by 0 bases, the J end by 3 bases, with 9 bases between. CDR1 is SGHTA and CDR2 is FQGNSA in the germline V gene. The CDR3 extends over 14 amino acids. CDR3 in amino acids: CASSLAPKRYEQYF. The CDR3 region has the DNA TGTGCCAGCAGCTTAGCACCGAAACGCTACGAGCAGTACTTC.

V and J are TRBV27 and TRBJ2-2, with D possibly TRBD2 on 6 matching bases. Germline assignment: CDR1 MNHEY and CDR2 SMNVEV (reference sequence). CDR3 size: 15 residues. Trimming cost V 5 bases and J 5 bases, with 15 bases left between them. The CDR3 reads CASSLWGVGTGELFF. CDR3 nucleotide sequence: TGTGCCAGCAGTCTGTGGGGGGTAGGGACCGGGGAGCTGTTTTTT.

The genes are TRBV10-2 and TRBJ1-2, with TRBD1 identical over 10 bases. This CDR3 spans 15 amino acids. Germline CDR1 reads WSHSY; CDR2 reads SAAADI. Trimming at V came to 3 bases and at J to 4 bases, leaving 5 bases not matched to a gene. The CDR3 loop is CASSDPDRGPYGYTF. For the CDR3, the DNA is TGCGCCAGCAGTGACCCTGACAGGGGGCCCTATGGCTACACCTTC.

This clone was counted once. The chain combines TRBV6-1 with TRBJ2-7; a weak D match, TRBD1 (5 bases). CDR1 is MNHNS, CDR2 SASEGT, per germline. The CDR3 sequence is 15 residues long. V was clipped by 4 bases and J by 2 bases, with 15 bases between them. Here the CDR3 reads CASSGGDRRTYEQYF. The CDR3 DNA reads TGTGCCAGCAGTGGAGGCGACAGAAGGACCTACGAGCAGTACTTC.

The CDR3 loop is CASPSKWTGLVQPQHF. DNA for the CDR3: TGTGCCAGCCCTTCGAAGTGGACAGGGTTGGTTCAGCCCCAGCATTTT. The chain is built from TRBV27 and TRBJ1-5; the match to TRBD1 covers 8 bases. The CDR3 extends over 16 amino acids. Germline CDR1 reads MNHEY; CDR2 reads SMNVEV (reference sequence). Trimming cost V 8 bases and J 6 bases; bases outside gene matches: 15.

This chain uses TRBV23-1 with TRBJ2-7, with D perhaps matching TRBD2 (6 bases). TRBV23-1 is known as an ORF, though its function is uncertain. V was shortened by 4 bases and J by 2 bases, with 18 bases between the two germline ends. CDR3 length: 16 amino acids. CDR3 in amino acids: CASSRELAGKAYEQYF. CDR3 DNA: TGCGCCAGCAGTCGCGAGTTGGCGGGGAAAGCCTACGAGCAGTACTTC.

The chain joins TRBV5-1 to TRBJ2-7; 8 nucleotides agree with TRBD1. CDR3 length: 16 amino acids. Looked up from germline, CDR1 is SGHRS and CDR2 is YFSETQ. With V trimmed by 0 bases and J by 0 bases, 5 bases remained unmatched. The CDR3 loop reads CASSLGATGASYEQYF. The CDR3, as DNA: TGCGCCAGCAGCTTGGGGGCGACAGGGGCCTCCTACGAGCAGTACTTC. Using reference TRBV5-1 and TRBJ2-7 for the parts outside the CDR3, the full variable domain is KAGVTQTPRYLIKTRGQQVTLSCSPISGHRSVSWYQQTPGQGLQFLFEYFSETQRNKGNFPGRFSGRQFSNSRSEMNVSTLELGDSALYLCASSLGATGASYEQYFGPGTRLTVT.

This clone appeared once. The chain has TRBV5-1 and TRBJ2-5; no definite D call. The germline V gene has CDR1 SGHRS and CDR2 YFSETQ. The V end lost 2 bases, the J end lost 1 base, and 9 bases lay between the germline ends. There are 14 residues in the CDR3. The CDR3 loop is CASSFSPGQETQYF. Here the CDR3 DNA reads TGCGCCAGCAGCTTCTCTCCCGGCCAAGAGACCCAGTACTTC.

The CDR3 spells CASSQTINQPQHF. The CDR3 coding sequence is TGTGCCAGCAGCCAAACCATCAATCAGCCCCAGCATTTT. The V and J genes are TRBV14 and TRBJ1-5, with D uncertain. The CDR3 extends over 13 amino acids. CDR1 SGHDN and CDR2 FVKESK come from the germline V gene. The V gene lost 2 bases and the J gene lost 3 bases, with 5 bases spanning the gap.

The chain couples TRBV10-1 to TRBJ2-7; 7 nucleotides match TRBD2. The CDR3 is 13 amino acids. Trimming at V came to 2 bases and at J to 6 bases, leaving 4 bases not matched to a gene. The V gene's germline CDR1 is WNHNN and CDR2 SYGVQD (reference sequence). The chain's CDR3 is CASSERRESEQYF. The CDR3 DNA reads TGCGCCAGCAGTGAGAGGCGGGAGTCCGAGCAGTACTTC.

The rearrangement uses TRBV6-4 and TRBJ1-1; D is unresolved. The germline CDR1 and CDR2 sequences are MRHNA and SNTAGT. The ends were cut back, 2 bases at V and 0 bases at J, with 4 bases in the middle. The CDR3 is 13 residues long. The CDR3 DNA reads as TGTGCCAGCAGTGACGAGATGAACACTGAAGCTTTCTTT. This translates into CASSDEMNTEAFF.

J is TRBJ1-6 and V is TRBV6-7; 12 bases agree with TRBD1. TRBV6-7 carries the ORF label, with uncertain function. The CDR3 has 19 residues. J gave up 0 bases and V 5 bases, and 8 bases lay outside the gene matches. DNA for the CDR3: TGTGCCAGCAGTCTCCGGGACAGGGGGCTGAGCTCCTATAATTCACCCCTCCACTTT. Residues: CASSLRDRGLSSYNSPLHF.

The count of this clone is one. This sequence joins TRBV14 and TRBJ2-7, with D possibly being TRBD1 or TRBD2 (5 bases each). CDR3 length: 16 residues. Germline V gives CDR1 SGHDN, CDR2 FVKESK. Trimming removed 0 bases at V and 2 bases at J, with 14 bases between. The CDR3 protein is CASSQDRGLPPYEQYF. The CDR3 coding sequence is TGTGCCAGCAGCCAAGATCGGGGCTTACCCCCCTACGAGCAGTACTTC.

This sequence joins TRBV4-1 and TRBJ2-1, with 11 bases lining up with TRBD2. CDR3 length equals 15 residues. Germline V lookup: CDR1 MGHRA, CDR2 YSYEKL. The ends lost 4 bases at V and 7 bases at J; junction bases unmatched: 6. The CDR3 nucleotides are TGCGCCAGCAGCCGCCCAACTAGCGGGAGAAATGAGCAGTTCTTC. It encodes CASSRPTSGRNEQFF.

The V call is TRBV6-6, the J call TRBJ2-7; 9 nucleotides line up with TRBD1. Germline V gene sequence: CDR1 MNHNY, CDR2 SVGAGI (reference sequence). CDR3 length: 15 amino acids. V gave up 0 bases and J gave up 5 bases; unmatched junction bases: 5. The DNA for the CDR3 is TGTGCCAGCAGTTACTCCGGACAGGGGCAGAACGAGCAGTACTTC. Its translation is CASSYSGQGQNEQYF.

The V call is TRBV11-3, the J call TRBJ2-5, with D perhaps TRBD1 (6 bases). CDR3 size: 15 residues. Germline loops: CDR1 SGHNT, CDR2 YENEEA. The germline V and J ends were trimmed by 5 bases and 0 bases, with 13 bases remaining between them. The CDR3 is CASSEGQSYQETQYF. The CDR3 DNA follows: TGTGCCAGCAGCGAGGGACAATCGTACCAAGAGACCCAGTACTTC.

The chain combines TRBV6-6 with TRBJ1-4; maybe TRBD1 (5 bases). This CDR3 spans 15 amino acids. CDR1 is MNHNY, CDR2 SVGAGI, per germline (reference sequence). Between the trimmed V and J ends, which lost 3 bases and 5 bases, there was a span of 13 bases. The CDR3 reads CASSYWDGGNEKLFF. CDR3 bases: TGTGCCAGCAGTTATTGGGACGGCGGAAATGAAAAACTGTTTTTT.

This chain uses TRBV6-5 with TRBJ2-3; TRBD2 agrees at 7 bases. Germline CDR1 and CDR2: MNHEY and SVGAGI. The CDR3 covers 15 residues. Trimming removed 0 bases from V and 8 bases from J; junction bases left unmatched: 8. The DNA for the CDR3 is TGTGCCAGCAGTTACTCCGGGACTAACTCACTTACGCAGTATTTT. As protein: CASSYSGTNSLTQYF.

CDR3 coding DNA: TGTGCCAGCAGTAGGGAGGGAATGAACACTGAAGCTTTCTTT. This codes for CASSREGMNTEAFF. J is TRBJ1-1 and V is TRBV28; D call uncertain. Germline values: CDR1 MDHEN, CDR2 SYDVKM. Trimming pared 5 bases from V and 0 bases from J, leaving 10 bases between. This CDR3 is built from 14 residues. Full variable domain (rest looked up from reference TRBV28 and TRBJ1-1): DVKVTQSSRYLVKRTGEKVFLECVQDMDHENMFWYRQDPGLGLRLIYFSYDVKMKEKGDIPEGYSVSREKKERFSLILESASTNQTSMYLCASSREGMNTEAFFGQGTRLTVV.

This chain links TRBV9 with TRBJ1-2; TRBD1 agrees at 7 bases. Trimming took 2 bases from V and 8 from J; bases not matched to a gene: 12. CDR1 is SGDLS and CDR2 is YYNGEE in the germline V gene. The CDR3 spans 15 residues. In DNA form, the CDR3 reads TGTGCCAGCAGCGTTCAGGGGGACAATCTTCGGGGCTACACCTTC. Translation gives CASSVQGDNLRGYTF.